Shown below are 2 T cell receptor beta chains from a single sample sequenced in a study of T cell changes during pregnancy in multiple sclerosis. TCRdb's copy holds only in-frame clones and misses some; the assay was immunoSEQ multiplex PCR. The sample yields about 40,000 clones, about nine tenths seen once. The sample taken for sequencing was PBMCs (not recorded whether the cells were cultured). The receptors come from a female donor with multiple sclerosis, enrolled in a pregnancy study.

Only one count was recorded for this clone. The V and J genes are TRBV19 and TRBJ2-2, with 8 bases matching TRBD1. Looked up from germline, CDR1 is LNHDA and CDR2 is SQIVND (reference sequence). The CDR3 consists of 13 residues. Germline trimming cut 11 bases from V and 7 bases from J; bases unmatched to any gene: 9. The CDR3 loop reads CAANRGLNGELFF. In DNA, the CDR3 is TGTGCCGCCAACAGGGGGTTGAACGGGGAGCTGTTTTTT.

The rearrangement joins TRBV10-3 to TRBJ1-1; tentatively, D is TRBD1 (5 bases). This CDR3 contains 13 residues. V shed 4 bases and J shed 2 bases, with 8 bases lying between them. From germline, CDR1 is ENHRY and CDR2 SYGVKD. The DNA for the CDR3 is TGTGCCATCAGTGTTACAGGTAACACTGAAGCTTTCTTT. Translated, it gives CAISVTGNTEAFF.